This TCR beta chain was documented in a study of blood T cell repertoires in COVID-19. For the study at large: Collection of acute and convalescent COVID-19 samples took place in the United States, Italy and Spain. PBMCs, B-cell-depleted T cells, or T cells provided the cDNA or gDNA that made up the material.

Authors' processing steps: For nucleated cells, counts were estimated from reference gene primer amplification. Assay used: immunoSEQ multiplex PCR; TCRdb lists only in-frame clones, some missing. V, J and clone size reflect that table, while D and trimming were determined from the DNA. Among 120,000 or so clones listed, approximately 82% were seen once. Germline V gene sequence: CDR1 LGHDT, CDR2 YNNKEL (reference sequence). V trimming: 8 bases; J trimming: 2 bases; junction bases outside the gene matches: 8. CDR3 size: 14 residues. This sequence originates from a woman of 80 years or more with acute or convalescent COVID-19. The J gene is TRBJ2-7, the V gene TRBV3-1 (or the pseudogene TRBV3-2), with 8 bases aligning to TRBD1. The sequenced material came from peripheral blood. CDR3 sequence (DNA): TGTGCCAGCGCGACAGGGGCTACGGCCTACGAGCAGTACTTC. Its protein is CASATGATAYEQYF.